Below, 7 T cell receptor beta chains from the same sample are listed, as sequenced in a study of T cell responses to AZD1222 COVID-19 vaccine. Profiled with immunoSEQ multiplex PCR; TCRdb holds only in-frame clones, not every one. The repertoire holds around 84,000 clones, with more than 80% as singletons. This material consisted of peripheral blood, taken on day 0 of AZD1222 vaccination. All receptors derive from an adult in good health.

The chain uses TRBV7-2 and TRBJ1-1, with TRBD1 matching 7 bases. Germline loops: CDR1 SGHTA, CDR2 FQGNSA. With 1 base clipped from V and 12 bases from J, the junction kept 14 bases outside the gene matches. The CDR3 totals 15 residues. Here the CDR3 DNA reads TGTGCCAGCAGCTTAGTATTAGGGGGCGATGTGAAGACTTTCTTT. The encoded protein is CASSLVLGGDVKTFF.

This chain uses TRBV30 with TRBJ2-5; D call uncertain. Germline CDR1 reads GTSNPN; CDR2 reads SVGIG (reference sequence). This CDR3 spans 13 amino acids. DNA of the CDR3: TGTGCGTCGGAGAGGCAGTACCAAGAGACCCAGTACTTC. It translates to CASERQYQETQYF.

V is TRBV28 and J is TRBJ2-7; D is unclear. V lost 4 bases and J 7 bases, leaving 8 bases between the germline ends. The CDR3 is made up of 11 amino acids. Germline loops: CDR1 MDHEN, CDR2 SYDVKM. In nucleotides, the CDR3 is TGTGCCAGCAGTTACCTTGAGGAGCAGTACTTC. Protein sequence: CASSYLEEQYF.

The genes are TRBV9 and TRBJ2-7, with unresolved D. The CDR3 is 15 amino acids. V lost 0 bases to trimming and J lost 7 bases, with 17 bases between them. From germline, CDR1 is SGDLS and CDR2 YYNGEE. The CDR3 is CASSVAPLGYEEQYF. The CDR3 region has the DNA TGTGCCAGCAGCGTAGCCCCCTTGGGATATGAAGAGCAGTACTTC.

The genes are TRBV30 and TRBJ2-7, with D possibly TRBD2 on 5 matching bases. Trimming pared 1 base from V and 2 bases from J, leaving 9 bases between. Germline values: CDR1 GTSNPN, CDR2 SVGIG (reference sequence). The length of the CDR3 is 13 residues. The CDR3 region is CAWSGLEAYEQYF. The CDR3, as DNA: TGTGCCTGGAGTGGGTTGGAGGCCTACGAGCAGTACTTC.

This clone was counted a single time. J is TRBJ1-2 and V is TRBV27; D unclear. Germline V CDR1 and CDR2: MNHEY, SMNVEV (reference sequence). The CDR3 contains 15 residues. V was clipped by 3 bases and J by 5 bases, with 16 bases between them. The CDR3: CASSFDRPGLYGYTF. DNA for the CDR3: TGTGCCAGCAGTTTCGATCGCCCGGGGTTGTATGGCTACACCTTC.

The V call is TRBV5-5, the J call TRBJ1-6; no firm D call. The CDR3 consists of 13 residues. Germline values: CDR1 SGHKS, CDR2 YYEKEE (reference sequence). With 0 bases removed from V and 8 bases from J, the gap between germline ends came to 6 bases. The CDR3 spells CASSLVTDSPLHF. The CDR3 nucleotides read TGTGCCAGCAGCTTGGTCACAGATTCACCCCTCCACTTT.